Described below is a single TCR beta chain sequence and its context. The CDR3 runs 18 residues. Germline CDR1 reads LGHNA; CDR2 reads YNFKEQ. The V segment lost 0 bases and the J segment 5 bases; nucleotides outside the gene matches: 9. The data originate from a study of T cell responses to AZD1222 COVID-19 vaccine. Generated by immunoSEQ multiplex PCR, the TCRdb table keeps only in-frame clones and is missing some. This table holds 100,000 to 120,000 clones, roughly 90% found once. The sequence came from an adult who received the AZD1222 COVID-19 vaccine. Specimen: peripheral blood, collected 28 days after the second AZD1222 dose. The chain links TRBV4-2 to TRBJ2-3, with 12 positions matching TRBD2. The CDR3 DNA follows: TGTGCCAGCAGCCAAGATAGCCAGGCTAGCGGGGGGGTAGATACGCAGTATTTT. It yields the protein CASSQDSQASGGVDTQYF.